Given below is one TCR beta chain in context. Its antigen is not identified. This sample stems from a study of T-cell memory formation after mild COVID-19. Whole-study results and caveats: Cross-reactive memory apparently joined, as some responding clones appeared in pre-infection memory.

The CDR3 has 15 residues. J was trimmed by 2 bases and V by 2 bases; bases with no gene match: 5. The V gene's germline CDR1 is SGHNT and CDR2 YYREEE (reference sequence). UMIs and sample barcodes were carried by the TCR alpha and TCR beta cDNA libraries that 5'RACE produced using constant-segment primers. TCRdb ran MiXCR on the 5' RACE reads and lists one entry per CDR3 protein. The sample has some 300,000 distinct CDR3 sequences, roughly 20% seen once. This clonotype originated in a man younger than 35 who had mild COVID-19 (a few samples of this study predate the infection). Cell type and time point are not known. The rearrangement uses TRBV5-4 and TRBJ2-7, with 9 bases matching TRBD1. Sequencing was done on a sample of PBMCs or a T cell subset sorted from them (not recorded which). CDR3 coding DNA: TGTGCCAGCAGCTTCGACGGGACAGGGACCTACGAGCAGTACTTC. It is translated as CASSFDGTGTYEQYF.